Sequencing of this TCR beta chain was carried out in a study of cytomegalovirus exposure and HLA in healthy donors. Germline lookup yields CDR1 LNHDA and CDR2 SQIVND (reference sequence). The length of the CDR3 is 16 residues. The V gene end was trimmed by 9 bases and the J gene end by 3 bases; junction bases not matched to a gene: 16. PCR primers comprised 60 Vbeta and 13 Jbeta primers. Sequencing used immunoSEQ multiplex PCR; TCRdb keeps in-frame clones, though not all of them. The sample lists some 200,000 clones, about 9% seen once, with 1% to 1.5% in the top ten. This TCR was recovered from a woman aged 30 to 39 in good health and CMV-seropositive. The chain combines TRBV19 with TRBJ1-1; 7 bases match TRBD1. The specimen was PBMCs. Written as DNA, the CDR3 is TGTGCCAGCCGACGACAGGGTTTTATGACGGACACTGAAGCTTTCTTT. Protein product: CASRRQGFMTDTEAFF.